This T cell receptor (beta chain) was documented in a study of CXCR3-negative and CXCR3-positive naive CD8 T cells. Study-level points and caveats: Unlike memory cells, which differed, naive CXCR3-negative and CXCR3-positive cells had similar TRBV-TRBJ usage. Diversity proved comparably high across both naive subsets and much lower in memory CD8+ cells.

At a few hundred thousand cells each, triplicate sorts were carried out for each CD8+ T cell subset. Within the CD8+ T cell compartment, naive cells were CD45RO-CCR7+CD27+CD95-. The libraries of TRB cDNA were prepared using 5' RACE with UMI labels. TCRdb re-called the 5' RACE reads and shows each CDR3 protein once, DNA omitted. The table lists 130,000 or so distinct CDR3 sequences. Germline lookup yields CDR1 SGHTA and CDR2 FQGTGA. CDR3 size: 15 residues. A word on this clonotype: Antigen unknown.

The J gene is TRBJ1-1, the V gene TRBV7-3; the TCRdb D gene call, TRBD1, has no DNA to confirm it. The TCR sequence derives from a human donor in good health. Some clones in this sample may be carry-over from other donors' samples. Sequenced material: naive CXCR3- CD8+ T cells from blood. Subset noted: CD45RO-CCR7+CD27+CD95- naive CD8+ T cells lacking CXCR3 (TNR3-). CDR3 region: CASSLGQGDYTEAFF.